One and the same sample provided the 29 T cell receptor beta chains below, sequenced in a study of tumor-infiltrating lymphocytes in primary liver carcinoma. The template, about 540 ng total RNA, yielded TCR beta cDNA made with a constant-region primer. A slightly modified ARM-PCR protocol with three nested multiplex PCR rounds produced these TCR beta libraries. Amplification in the first two PCR rounds was performed using TRBV1-TRBV30 forward primers and a C-beta reverse primer for roughly 9 cycles each. TCRdb called the multiplex PCR reads again in MiXCR, with one record for every CDR3 protein. The table records about 320,000 distinct CDR3 sequences, 50% to 75% of them present only once. RNA isolated from unsorted whole blood supplied the blood RNA, with germline DNA also extracted. Sequencing input: peripheral blood. Receptors originate from a woman younger than 45 with primary liver carcinoma and hepatitis B virus infection.

To note about this clonotype: This clone may be a read error of a much larger clone one base away. The chain recombines TRBV12-3 or TRBV12-4 with TRBJ2-1; TRBD2 matches 10 bases. V shed 11 bases, J shed 6 bases, and the junction held 13 bases outside the gene matches. The CDR3 length is 15 residues. CDR3 region: CACNPSGTSVNEQFF. The CDR3 DNA reads as TGTGCCTGCAACCCCTCGGGGACTAGCGTCAATGAGCAGTTCTTC.

J is TRBJ1-1 and V is TRBV7-9; D is unclear. Trimming removed 3 bases from V and 11 bases from J, with 4 bases in between. CDR1 is SEHNR, CDR2 FQNEAQ, per germline (reference sequence). The CDR3 extends over 9 amino acids. This chain's CDR3 is CASSFRAFF. For the CDR3, the DNA is TGTGCCAGCAGCTTCCGGGCTTTCTTT.

As for this clonotype: Compared with germline, one end of the junction differs, possibly owing to a read error. The chain is built from TRBV11-2 and TRBJ2-3; 12 bases align to TRBD2. CDR3 length equals 20 residues. CDR1 is SGHAT and CDR2 is FQNNGV in the germline V gene. The CDR3 loop is CASSQQPSGRASAGTDTQYF. The CDR3 region has the DNA TGTGCCAGCAGCCAGCAGCCTAGCGGGAGGGCCTCGGCCGGCACAGACACGCAGTATTTT.

This clonotype was detected once. The chain recombines TRBV11-2 with TRBJ2-1; TRBD2 agrees at 12 bases. Looked up from germline, CDR1 is SGHAT and CDR2 is FQNNGV. V was clipped by 1 base and J by 10 bases; unmatched bases: 8. The CDR3 is 16 residues long. The CDR3: CASSLGASGRVREQFF. As DNA, the CDR3 is TGTGCCAGCAGCTTAGGGGCTAGCGGGAGGGTAAGGGAGCAGTTCTTC.

Regarding this clonotype: A clone one base away is much larger, so this may be a read error. This chain joins TRBV4-2 and TRBJ2-1; D possibly corresponds to TRBD1 (5 bases). With 1 base removed from V and 7 bases from J, the gap between germline ends came to 8 bases. Germline V gives CDR1 LGHNA, CDR2 YNFKEQ. The length of the CDR3 is 13 residues. The CDR3 sequence is CASSQVGVNEQFF. The CDR3 nucleotides are TGTGCCAGCAGCCAAGTAGGGGTGAATGAGCAGTTCTTC.

The chain links TRBV12-3 or TRBV12-4 to TRBJ2-1, with 11 bases fitting TRBD2. The junction had 11 bases not matched to a gene; V was cut back by 3 bases and J by 10 bases. The CDR3 extends over 16 amino acids. The CDR3 DNA reads TGTGCCAGCAGTTTCGCAATAGCGGGGGGGGGATGCGAGCAGTTCTTC. Translated, it gives CASSFAIAGGGCEQFF.

This clonotype was found many times. The CDR3 here is CASSLGQGKKQYF. The CDR3 nucleotides are TGTGCCAGCAGTCTAGGACAGGGAAAGAAGCAGTACTTC. This sequence joins TRBV14 and TRBJ2-7; TRBD1 matches at 8 bases. Trimming cost V 6 bases and J 8 bases; bases outside gene matches: 9. The CDR3 loop spans 13 amino acids. The germline V gene has CDR1 SGHDN and CDR2 FVKESK.

This clonotype was picked up one time. The junction and the germline gene differ at one end; a read error may be behind it. V is TRBV6-5 and J is TRBJ2-5; possibly TRBD2 for D (5 bases). The germline CDR1 and CDR2 sequences are MNHEY and SVGAGI. The CDR3 length is 14 residues. The CDR3 is CASSYESSQGTQYF. In nucleotides, the CDR3 is TGTGCCAGCAGTTACGAGTCTAGCCAAGGGACCCAGTACTTC.

This clonotype was counted a single time. The chain couples TRBV4-3 to TRBJ2-1; D may be TRBD2 (5 bases). In germline, CDR1 is LGHNA, CDR2 YSLEER. The CDR3 consists of 13 residues. Trimming took 1 base from V and 15 from J, leaving 16 bases between them. The CDR3 sequence is CASSQAGIEVRFF. CDR3 sequence (DNA): TGCGCCAGCAGCCAAGCCGGGATAGAAGTTCGGTTCTTC.

This clonotype came up a few times. The chain carries TRBV7-9 and TRBJ2-7; D is undetermined. This CDR3 region has 12 residues. Trimming left V 4 bases short and J 4 bases short, with 8 bases between. Germline V gene lookup returns CDR1 SEHNR and CDR2 FQNEAQ (reference sequence). CDR3 sequence: CASSSMSYEQYF. The CDR3 DNA reads as TGTGCCAGCAGCTCGATGTCTTACGAGCAGTACTTC. The full variable domain, in which reference TRBV7-9 and TRBJ2-7 provide the parts outside the CDR3, is DTGVSQNPRHKITKRGQNVTFRCDPISEHNRLYWYRQTLGQGPEFLTYFQNEAQLEKSRLLSDRFSAERPKGSFSTLEIQRTEQGDSAMYLCASSSMSYEQYFGPGTRLTVT.

This clonotype appeared many times. The chain has TRBV7-9 and TRBJ2-7; no clear D. This CDR3 spans 13 amino acids. Trimming shortened V by 5 bases and J by 3 bases, and 11 bases separated the two germline ends. Germline values: CDR1 SEHNR, CDR2 FQNEAQ (reference sequence). In nucleotides, the CDR3 is TGTGCCAGCAGCCCCCGGCCAAACTACGAGCAGTACTTC. It yields the protein CASSPRPNYEQYF.

The V and J genes are TRBV6-6 and TRBJ1-1; possible D gene TRBD1, 5 bases. This CDR3 is built from 12 residues. Trimming took 6 bases from V and 3 from J, leaving 8 bases between them. Germline CDR1 MNHNY, CDR2 SVGAGI (reference sequence). The CDR3 protein is CASSQTDTEAFF. In nucleotides, the CDR3 is TGTGCCAGCAGCCAGACAGACACTGAAGCTTTCTTT.

By frequency in the sample, this clonotype is medium-sized. The rearrangement uses TRBV29-1 and TRBJ2-7, with TRBD1 matching 7 bases. This CDR3 has 15 residues. Trimming cost V 0 bases and J 4 bases; bases outside gene matches: 9. Germline values: CDR1 SQVTM, CDR2 ANQGSEA. The CDR3 protein is CSVEEETGFSYEQYF. CDR3 bases: TGCAGCGTTGAAGAGGAGACAGGGTTCTCGTACGAGCAGTACTTC.

In the case of this clonotype: This may come from a read error, since a much larger clone is one base off. The CDR3 DNA reads TGTGCCAGCACCCAAAGCGGGAGGGACCAAGAGACCCACTACTTC. It translates to CASTQSGRDQETHYF. V is TRBV12-3 or TRBV12-4 and J is TRBJ2-5, with 10 bases that match TRBD2. CDR3 size: 15 residues.

For this clonotype: It is likely a read error, because the conserved phenylalanine at the end of the CDR3 is missing. The chain combines TRBV6-2 or TRBV6-3 with TRBJ1-2, with 8 positions matching TRBD1. With V trimmed by 4 bases and J by 3 bases, 7 bases remained unmatched. CDR3 size: 15 residues. Per germline, CDR1 MNHEY and CDR2 SVGEGT. DNA for the CDR3: TGTGCCAGCAGTTCTCAGGGGGCGCTTGACTATGGCTACACCTCC. Translating it yields CASSSQGALDYGYTS.

The rearrangement links TRBV28 to TRBJ2-3; D gene unclear. Germline V gene lookup returns CDR1 MDHEN and CDR2 SYDVKM. V was trimmed by 7 bases and J by 6 bases, leaving 14 bases between them. This CDR3 comprises 13 residues. The CDR3, as DNA: TGTGCCAGCACCGTGTTAGCCACCGATACGCAGTATTTT. Translated, it gives CASTVLATDTQYF.

About this clonotype itself: It may be a read error: a sequence one base away is much more abundant. This rearrangement joins TRBV4-1 to TRBJ2-1; 9 bases fit TRBD2. The CDR3 covers 16 residues. Germline CDR1 MGHRA, CDR2 YSYEKL. This CDR3 is CASSQDLTSGRNERFF. CDR3 nucleotide sequence: TGCGCCAGCAGCCAAGATCTAACTAGCGGGCGCAATGAGCGGTTCTTC.

The sample holds many counts of this clonotype. The chain employs TRBV12-3 or TRBV12-4 and TRBJ1-5, with a tentative D call TRBD1 (5 bases). The V end was cut by 1 base, the J end by 2 bases, with 18 bases between. The CDR3 runs to 18 residues. The CDR3 coding sequence is TGTGCCAGCAGTTTAGATGGCGTGGGGGTAGGTGGCAATCAGCCCCAGCATTTT. Amino acid sequence: CASSLDGVGVGGNQPQHF.

The gene calls are TRBV30 and TRBJ1-2, with D maybe TRBD1 (5 bases). The V end was cut by 1 base, the J end by 8 bases, with 14 bases between. The CDR3 length is 13 residues. Germline V gives CDR1 GTSNPN, CDR2 SVGIG (reference sequence). CDR3 bases: TGTGCCTGGAGTGCTCGGATGGACATCGGCTACACCTTC. This encodes CAWSARMDIGYTF.

This clonotype was seen many times. The J gene is TRBJ2-7, the V gene TRBV6-5; tentatively, D is TRBD2 (5 bases). The CDR3 contains 14 residues. Trimming removed 2 bases from V and 0 bases from J, with 8 bases in between. Germline assignment: CDR1 MNHEY and CDR2 SVGAGI. The CDR3 DNA sequence: TGTGCCAGCAGTTACGCTAGCAACTCCTACGAGCAGTACTTC. Translation gives CASSYASNSYEQYF.

This clonotype was seen repeatedly, ten times or more. V and J are TRBV6-2 or TRBV6-3 and TRBJ2-1; weak D call: TRBD2 (5 bases). Germline CDR1 reads MNHEY; CDR2 reads SVGEGT. This CDR3 spans 15 amino acids. V was clipped by 3 bases and J by 7 bases, with 16 bases between them. The CDR3 DNA reads TGTGCCAGCAGTTATTCGAGGGCGAAGGGAAATGAGCAGTTCTTC. It is translated as CASSYSRAKGNEQFF.

The rearrangement links TRBV29-1 to TRBJ2-1, with 9 positions matching TRBD2. This CDR3 is built from 16 residues. The germline gives CDR1 SQVTM, CDR2 ANQGSEA. The junction had 8 bases not matched to a gene; V was cut back by 5 bases and J by 0 bases. The CDR3 coding sequence is TGCAGCGTTTCCGGGACTAGCTCGAGCTCCTACAATGAGCAGTTCTTC. Its translation is CSVSGTSSSSYNEQFF.

CDR3 loop: CVGNPNRDTYEQYF. DNA of the CDR3: TGTGTCGGCAACCCTAACCGGGACACCTACGAGCAGTACTTC. The rearrangement links TRBV11-2 to TRBJ2-7; possible D gene TRBD1, 6 bases. The CDR3 runs to 14 residues. Germline CDR1 is SGHAT and CDR2 is FQNNGV.

This clonotype was recorded once. A read error may explain this, as a much larger clone is one base away. The chain uses TRBV5-1 and TRBJ1-1; 7 nucleotides align to TRBD1. The CDR3 extends over 14 amino acids. Germline V gene data show CDR1 as SGHRS and CDR2 as YFSETQ. The CDR3 protein is CTSSRGQAGGEAFF. CDR3 bases: TGCACCAGCAGCCGCGGACAGGCCGGTGGTGAAGCTTTCTTT.

The chain has TRBV7-9 and TRBJ2-3; D possibly corresponds to TRBD2 (6 bases). CDR1 and CDR2 from the germline V gene are SEHNR and FQNEAQ (reference sequence). The germline V and J ends were trimmed by 5 bases and 2 bases, with 17 bases remaining between them. This CDR3 region has 16 residues. CDR3 coding DNA: TGTGCCAGCAGCCTATTACTAACGGGAGCCACAGATACGCAGTATTTT. Translating gives CASSLLLTGATDTQYF.

With regard to this clonotype: One end of the junction fails to match germline, which may point to a read error. The chain joins TRBV4-1 to TRBJ2-1; no firm D call. CDR1 and CDR2 from the germline V gene are MGHRA and YSYEKL. CDR3 length: 14 amino acids. CDR3 nucleotides: TGCGCCAACAGCCAAGACGGTCAGTACAATGAGCAGTTCTTC. Amino acids: CANSQDGQYNEQFF.

Of note for this clonotype: The junction shows a germline mismatch at one end, possibly a read error. V usage is TRBV11-1 and J usage is TRBJ2-7, with a weak D call TRBD2 (5 bases). CDR1 and CDR2 from the germline V gene are SGHAT and FQDESV (reference sequence). This CDR3 spans 16 amino acids. Here the CDR3 DNA reads TGTACCAGCAGCCCCCGGACCAGCGGACCAACCTACGAGCAGAACTTC. This encodes CTSSPRTSGPTYEQNF. Complete variable domain (other parts from reference TRBV11-1 and TRBJ2-7): EAEVAQSPRYKITEKSQAVAFWCDPISGHATLYWYRQILGQGPELLVQFQDESVVDDSQLPKDRFSAERLKGVDSTLKIQPAELGDSAMYLCTSSPRTSGPTYEQNFGPGTRLTVT.

The chain uses TRBV11-3 and TRBJ2-1; TRBD2 matches 8 bases. Per the germline V gene, CDR1 is SGHNT and CDR2 is YENEEA. The CDR3 runs to 16 residues. V was pared by 5 bases and J by 12 bases, with 18 bases of the junction left unmatched. The CDR3 region is CASSDTWTSGSVGQFF. The CDR3 DNA reads as TGTGCCAGCAGCGATACCTGGACAAGCGGGAGTGTTGGGCAGTTCTTC.

With respect to this clonotype: This may stem from a read error, because a much larger clone lies one nucleotide away. The chain carries TRBV4-2 and TRBJ2-2; 7 nucleotides line up with TRBD2. The V gene's germline CDR1 is LGHNA and CDR2 YNFKEQ. The CDR3 length is 17 residues. CDR3 in amino acids: CARSQDLRRGSAGELFF. CDR3 sequence (DNA): TGTGCCAGGAGCCAAGATCTAAGGCGCGGGAGTGCCGGGGAGCTGTTTTTT.